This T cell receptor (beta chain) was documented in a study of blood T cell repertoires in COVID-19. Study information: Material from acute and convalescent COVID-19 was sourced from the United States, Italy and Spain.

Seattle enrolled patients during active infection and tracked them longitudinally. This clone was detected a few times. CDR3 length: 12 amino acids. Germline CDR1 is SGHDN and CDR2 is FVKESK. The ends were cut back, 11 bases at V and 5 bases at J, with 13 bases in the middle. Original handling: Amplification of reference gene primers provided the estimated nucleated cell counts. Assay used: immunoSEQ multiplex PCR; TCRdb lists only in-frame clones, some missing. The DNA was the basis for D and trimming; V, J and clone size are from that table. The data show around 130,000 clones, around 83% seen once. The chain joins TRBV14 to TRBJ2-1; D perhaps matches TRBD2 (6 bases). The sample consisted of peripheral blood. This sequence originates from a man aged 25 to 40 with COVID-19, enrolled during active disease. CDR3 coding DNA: TGTGCCGGAGGGAGAGGTCACAATGAGCAGTTCTTC. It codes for CAGGRGHNEQFF. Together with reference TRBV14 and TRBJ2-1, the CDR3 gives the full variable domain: EAGVTQFPSHSVIEKGQTVTLRCDPISGHDNLYWYRRVMGKEIKFLLHFVKESKQDESGMPNNRFLAERTGGTYSTLKVQPAELEDSGVYFCAGGRGHNEQFFGPGTRLTVL.